This TCR beta chain was profiled in a study of OX40 agonist ivuxolimab in advanced cancers. Study overall: Partial responses were achieved by three patients: one hepatocellular carcinoma, two cutaneous melanoma. Study-level results: Low levels of normalized T-cell clonal expansion also appeared in some nonresponders.

This CDR3 has 16 residues. CDR1 SQVTM and CDR2 ANQGSEA come from the germline V gene. V shed 4 bases, J shed 4 bases, and the junction held 15 bases outside the gene matches. On this clone: Its specificity is unknown.

Clones were sequenced by immunoSEQ multiplex PCR, and TCRdb holds only the in-frame ones, with some missing. The sample contains just over 30,000 clones, roughly 86% of which appear only once. The V call is TRBV29-1, the J call TRBJ2-5, with TRBD2 matching over 7 bases. The receptor was derived from an adult with an advanced solid tumor such as melanoma, head and neck, liver or kidney cancer. Source: CD4+ or CD8+ T cells sorted from blood, taken in a trial of the OX40 agonist ivuxolimab. The CDR3 DNA reads TGCAGCGTTGCATTTTGGGGCGGGAGTAATGGAGAGACCCAGTACTTC. Residues: CSVAFWGGSNGETQYF.